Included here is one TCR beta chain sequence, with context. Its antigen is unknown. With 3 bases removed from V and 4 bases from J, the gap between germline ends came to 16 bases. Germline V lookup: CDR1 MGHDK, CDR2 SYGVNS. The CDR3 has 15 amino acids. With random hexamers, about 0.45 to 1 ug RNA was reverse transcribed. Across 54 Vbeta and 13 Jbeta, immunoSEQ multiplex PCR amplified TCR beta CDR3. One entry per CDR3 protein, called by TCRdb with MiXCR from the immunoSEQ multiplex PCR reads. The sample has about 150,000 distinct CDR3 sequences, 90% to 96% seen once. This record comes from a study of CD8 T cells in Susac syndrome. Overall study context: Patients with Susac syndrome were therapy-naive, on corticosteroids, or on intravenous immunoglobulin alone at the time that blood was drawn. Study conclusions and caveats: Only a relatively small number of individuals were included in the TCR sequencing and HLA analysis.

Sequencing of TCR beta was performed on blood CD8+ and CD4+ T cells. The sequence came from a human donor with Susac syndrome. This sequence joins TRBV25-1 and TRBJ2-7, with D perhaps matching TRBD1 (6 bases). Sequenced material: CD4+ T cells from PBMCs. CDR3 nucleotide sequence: TGTGCCAGCAGTGAGAGGACAGTATCCGAATACGAGCAGTACTTC. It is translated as CASSERTVSEYEQYF.